Detailed here is one T cell receptor (beta chain). Its target is not known. The germline V gene has CDR1 SNHLY and CDR2 FYNNEI. Trimming shortened V by 2 bases and J by 4 bases, and 9 bases separated the two germline ends. The CDR3 is made up of 14 amino acids. The record originates from a study of T cell responses to AZD1222 COVID-19 vaccine. Study-wide points: Spike-specific TCR breadth and depth grew following two AZD1222 doses. Clonal diversity may have been underestimated in mostly white British donors.

Clones were sequenced by immunoSEQ multiplex PCR, and TCRdb holds only the in-frame ones, with some missing. The data show about 170,000 clones, approximately 93% seen once. The input for sequencing was peripheral blood, taken on day 0 of AZD1222 vaccination. This sequence joins TRBV2 and TRBJ1-5; D gene uncertain. This sequence was found in an adult in good health. The CDR3 DNA reads as TGTGCCAGCAGTGAATCACGGAATAATCAGCCCCAGCATTTT. The encoded protein is CASSESRNNQPQHF.